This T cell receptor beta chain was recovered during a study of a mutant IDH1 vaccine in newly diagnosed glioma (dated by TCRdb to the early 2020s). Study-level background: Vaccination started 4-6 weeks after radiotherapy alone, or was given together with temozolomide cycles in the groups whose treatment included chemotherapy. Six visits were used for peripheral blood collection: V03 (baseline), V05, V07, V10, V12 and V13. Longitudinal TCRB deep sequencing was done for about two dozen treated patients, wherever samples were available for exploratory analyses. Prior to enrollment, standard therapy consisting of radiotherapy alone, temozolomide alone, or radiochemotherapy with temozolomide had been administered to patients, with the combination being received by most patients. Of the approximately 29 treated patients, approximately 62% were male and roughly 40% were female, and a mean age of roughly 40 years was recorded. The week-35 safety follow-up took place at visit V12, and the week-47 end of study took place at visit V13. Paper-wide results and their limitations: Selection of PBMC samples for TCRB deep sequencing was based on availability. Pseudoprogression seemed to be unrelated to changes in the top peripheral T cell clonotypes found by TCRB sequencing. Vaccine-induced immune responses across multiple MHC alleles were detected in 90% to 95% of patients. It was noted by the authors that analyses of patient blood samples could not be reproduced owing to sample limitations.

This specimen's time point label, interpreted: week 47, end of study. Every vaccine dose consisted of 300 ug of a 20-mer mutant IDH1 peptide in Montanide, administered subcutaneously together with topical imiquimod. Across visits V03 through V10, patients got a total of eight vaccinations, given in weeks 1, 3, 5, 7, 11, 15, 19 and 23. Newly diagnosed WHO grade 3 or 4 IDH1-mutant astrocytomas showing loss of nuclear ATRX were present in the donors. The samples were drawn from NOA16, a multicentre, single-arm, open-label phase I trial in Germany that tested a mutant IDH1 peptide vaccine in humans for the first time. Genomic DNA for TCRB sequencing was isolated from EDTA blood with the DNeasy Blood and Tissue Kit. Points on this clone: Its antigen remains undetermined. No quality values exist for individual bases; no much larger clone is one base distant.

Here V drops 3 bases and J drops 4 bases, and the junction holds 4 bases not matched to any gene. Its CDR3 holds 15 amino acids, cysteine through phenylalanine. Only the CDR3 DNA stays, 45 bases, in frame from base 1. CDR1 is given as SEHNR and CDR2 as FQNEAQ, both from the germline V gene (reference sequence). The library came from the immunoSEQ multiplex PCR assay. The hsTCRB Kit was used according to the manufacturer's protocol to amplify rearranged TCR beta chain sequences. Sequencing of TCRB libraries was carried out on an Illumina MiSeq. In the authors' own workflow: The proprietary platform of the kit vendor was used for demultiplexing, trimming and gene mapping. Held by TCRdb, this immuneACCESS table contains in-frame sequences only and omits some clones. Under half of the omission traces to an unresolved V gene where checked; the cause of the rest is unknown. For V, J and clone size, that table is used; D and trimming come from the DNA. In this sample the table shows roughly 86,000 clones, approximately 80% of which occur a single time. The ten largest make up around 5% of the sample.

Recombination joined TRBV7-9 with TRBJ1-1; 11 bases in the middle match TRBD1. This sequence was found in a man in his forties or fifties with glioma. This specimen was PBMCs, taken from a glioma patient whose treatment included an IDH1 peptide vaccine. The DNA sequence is TGTGCCAGCAGCTTTGGACAGGGGGCAGTCACTGAAGCTTTCTTT. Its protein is CASSFGQGAVTEAFF.